This record looks at one T cell receptor beta chain sequence and its context. This sample is drawn from a study of T cell responses to AZD1222 COVID-19 vaccine. Profiling relied on immunoSEQ multiplex PCR, and the TCRdb table lists in-frame clones only, not all of them. The data contain about 120,000 clones, 85% to 90% of them singletons. The clonotype was recovered from an adult who received the AZD1222 COVID-19 vaccine. The material sequenced was peripheral blood, taken 28 days after the second AZD1222 dose.

The DNA of the CDR3 is TGTGCCAGCTCACTCGGGACAGGAGTGAACACTGAAGCTTTCTTT. It is translated as CASSLGTGVNTEAFF. The rearrangement uses TRBV18 and TRBJ1-1; 8 bases match TRBD1. Germline V lookup: CDR1 KGHSH, CDR2 LQKENI. V trimming: 4 bases; J trimming: 0 bases; junction bases outside the gene matches: 4. The CDR3 consists of 15 residues.